The rows below give T cell receptor beta chains drawn from one sample of a study of cytomegalovirus exposure and HLA in healthy donors. TCRdb's table, derived via immunoSEQ multiplex PCR, lists solely in-frame clones and lacks some. In the table there are about 200,000 clones, around 80% of which are singletons. Sequenced sample: PBMCs. These receptors were collected from a woman aged 25-40 years in good health and CMV-seronegative. Both conserved end residues are part of each CDR3. Each record gives: V gene, J gene, CDR3 length, clone size, D gene, CDR3 DNA, CDR3 protein. D genes are given only for firm matches. Clone size is stated in some rows and not others, as once, few, many or a class when expanded.

TRBV19,TRBJ2-7,13,few,TRBD2,TGTGCCAGTAGTGGGGGAGGGCGAGGCGAGCAGTACTTC,CASSGGGRGEQYF
TRBV18,TRBJ1-1,14,-,-,TGTGCCAGCTCACCAGATGTGCGGAACACTGAAGCTTTCTTT,CASSPDVRNTEAFF
TRBV30,TRBJ1-5,13,few,-,TGTGCCTGGAATCGACAAAGTAACCAGCCCCAGCATTTT,CAWNRQSNQPQHF
TRBV5-1,TRBJ1-2,14,-,-,TGCGCCAGCAGCTTGGCCCGTGGCAACTATGGCTACACCTTC,CASSLARGNYGYTF
TRBV7-3,TRBJ1-2,14,-,TRBD1,TGTGCCAGCAGCGCGGACAGGGGGCAGAGTGGCTACACCTTC,CASSADRGQSGYTF
TRBV19,TRBJ2-6,17,-,TRBD1,TGTGCCAGTAGTATAGGGACAGGGAGCTCTGGGGCCAACGTCCTGACTTTC,CASSIGTGSSGANVLTF
TRBV19,TRBJ1-1,14,many,-,TGTGCCAGTAGTCTGCAGGAACGGAACACTGAAGCTTTCTTT,CASSLQERNTEAFF
TRBV6-5,TRBJ2-7,15,-,-,TGTGCCAGCAGTTGGGGACAATCAGGTTCCTACGAGCAGTACTTC,CASSWGQSGSYEQYF
TRBV13,TRBJ2-7,16,-,TRBD2,TGTGCCAGCAGCTCGACCGGGACTAGCGGCTCCTACGAGCAGTACTTC,CASSSTGTSGSYEQYF
TRBV4-1,TRBJ2-4,12,once,-,TGCGCCAGCAGCCAACCCCCCGGGGTCCAGTACTTC,CASSQPPGVQYF
TRBV27,TRBJ2-5,15,-,-,TGTGCCAGCAGTTTGGGGCCGAGACCTGAGGAGACCCAGTACTTC,CASSLGPRPEETQYF
TRBV4-1,TRBJ2-7,13,once,-,TGCGCCAGCAGCCAATCCTCCTACTACGAGCAGTACTTC,CASSQSSYYEQYF
TRBV7-7,TRBJ2-3,16,-,TRBD2,TGTGCCAGCAGCCCCGGACTAGCGGGTGTCACAGATACGCAGTATTTT,CASSPGLAGVTDTQYF
TRBV11-2,TRBJ2-1,11,-,TRBD1,TGTGCCAGCAGTTGGACAGGGAGCCAGTTCTTC,CASSWTGSQFF
TRBV5-1,TRBJ1-6,15,-,-,TGCGCCAGCAGCTTGTGGGGGGTTGGTAATTCACCCCTCCACTTT,CASSLWGVGNSPLHF
TRBV27,TRBJ1-2,15,-,TRBD1,TGTGCCAGCAGTCGCCGGGACAGGGGGCTTCGGGGCTACACCTTC,CASSRRDRGLRGYTF
TRBV30,TRBJ2-7,14,-,-,TGTGCCTGGATGGTCTCCAGGGCTTCCTACGAGCAGTACTTC,CAWMVSRASYEQYF
TRBV5-1,TRBJ1-3,15,-,-,TGCGCCAGCAGCCTCGACATCAGCTCTGGAAACACCATATATTTT,CASSLDISSGNTIYF
TRBV6-5,TRBJ1-4,14,once,TRBD1,TGTGCCAGCAGCCCGGACAGGGGAGGTGAAAAACTGTTTTTT,CASSPDRGGEKLFF
TRBV5-1,TRBJ2-3,14,-,-,TGCGCCAGCAGCTTGGATGTGGCAGGGTCTACGCAGTATTTT,CASSLDVAGSTQYF
TRBV2,TRBJ1-4,14,once,TRBD1,TGTGCCAGCAGGGTGGACAGGTCGAATGAAAAACTGTTTTTT,CASRVDRSNEKLFF
TRBV28,TRBJ1-2,13,-,TRBD1,TGTGCCAGCAGGGACAGGGGATTTAGTGGCTACACCTTC,CASRDRGFSGYTF
TRBV28,TRBJ1-2,14,-,-,TGTGCCAGCAGTTTAAGGGGGTTTGCCTATGGCTACACCTTC,CASSLRGFAYGYTF
TRBV5-1,TRBJ1-4,15,-,-,TGCGCCAGCAGCTTGACCGGGAAGACTAATGAAAAACTGTTTTTT,CASSLTGKTNEKLFF
TRBV4-2,TRBJ2-7,15,-,TRBD2,TGTGCCAGCAGCCAAGAGTTACTAGCGGGTGGCGAGCAGTACTTC,CASSQELLAGGEQYF
TRBV5-4,TRBJ2-2,16,-,TRBD2,TGTGCCAGCAGCTTGGACAGCGGGAGTGGCACCGGGGAGCTGTTTTTT,CASSLDSGSGTGELFF
TRBV5-1,TRBJ1-3,15,once,-,TGCGCCAGCAGCTTGGCGGGGGGAACTGGAAACACCATATATTTT,CASSLAGGTGNTIYF
TRBV9,TRBJ2-5,16,-,TRBD2,TGTGCCAGCAGCGGGCCGGGACTAGCGGGGTTCGAGACCCAGTACTTC,CASSGPGLAGFETQYF
TRBV5-1,TRBJ2-1,14,-,-,TGCGCCAGCAGCTTCCTGAGCTCCTACAATGAGCAGTTCTTC,CASSFLSSYNEQFF
TRBV5-6,TRBJ1-5,15,-,-,TGTGCCAGCAGCCTACTACAGGGTAGCAATCAGCCCCAGCATTTT,CASSLLQGSNQPQHF
TRBV4-1,TRBJ2-5,17,-,TRBD2,TGCGCCAGCAGCCAAGCGTCAGGACTAGCGGGAGTTGAGACCCAGTACTTC,CASSQASGLAGVETQYF
TRBV19,TRBJ1-4,17,-,-,TGTGCCAGTAGCCCCTCGACAGCCTCTGCAACTAATGAAAAACTGTTTTTT,CASSPSTASATNEKLFF
TRBV5-5,TRBJ2-3,17,-,-,TGTGCCAGCAGCGCGTCACCCACGGCCGGGGTCGGAGATACGCAGTATTTT,CASSASPTAGVGDTQYF
TRBV18,TRBJ1-5,14,-,TRBD1,TGTGCCAGCTCAACCGACAGGGGGCGTCAGCCCCAGCATTTT,CASSTDRGRQPQHF
TRBV18,TRBJ1-1,18,-,-,TGTGCCAGCTCACCCAACCGCGGGCAGGGCGGGATGAACACTGAAGCTTTCTTT,CASSPNRGQGGMNTEAFF
TRBV5-4,TRBJ2-2,14,few,-,TGTGCCAGCAGCTTGGATCGGGGGACCGGGGAGCTGTTTTTT,CASSLDRGTGELFF
TRBV11-2,TRBJ1-1,14,-,TRBD1,TGTGCCAGCAGCCAGCGGACAGGGGAGGGTGAAGCTTTCTTT,CASSQRTGEGEAFF
TRBV10-1,TRBJ1-1,13,-,-,TGCGCCAGCAGTGCCAACAGGGCCACTGAAGCTTTCTTT,CASSANRATEAFF
TRBV5-1,TRBJ2-5,16,once,-,TGCGCCAGCAGCCTAAATAATGCACGGTCCGCGGAGACCCAGTACTTC,CASSLNNARSAETQYF
TRBV5-1,TRBJ2-7,17,-,TRBD1,TGCGCCAGCAGCCACTCCCCGTGGACAGGGGTATCCTACGAGCAGTACTTC,CASSHSPWTGVSYEQYF